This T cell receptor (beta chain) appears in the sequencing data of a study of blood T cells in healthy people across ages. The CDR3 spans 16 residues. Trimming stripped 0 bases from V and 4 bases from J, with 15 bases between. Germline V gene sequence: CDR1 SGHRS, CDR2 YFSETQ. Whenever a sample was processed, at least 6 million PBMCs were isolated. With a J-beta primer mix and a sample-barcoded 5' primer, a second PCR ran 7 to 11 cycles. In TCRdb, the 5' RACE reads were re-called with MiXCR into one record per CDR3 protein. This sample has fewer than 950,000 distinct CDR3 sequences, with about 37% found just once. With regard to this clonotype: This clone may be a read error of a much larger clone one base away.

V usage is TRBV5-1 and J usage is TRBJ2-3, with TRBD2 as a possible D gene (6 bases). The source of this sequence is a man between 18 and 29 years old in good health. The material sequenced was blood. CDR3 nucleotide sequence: TGCGCCAGCAGCTTGGCGGGGCGGGGACGCGCAGATACGCAGTATTTT. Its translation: CASSLAGRGRADTQYF.